This T cell receptor beta chain comes out of a study of glioma-infiltrating T cells after dendritic cell vaccination. The overall study: Three intradermal dendritic cell vaccine injections were given every two weeks.

Deletions cut 4 bases from V and 3 bases from J, with 19 bases between. CDR3 length equals 16 residues. The germline V gene encodes CDR1 SGHRS and CDR2 YFSETQ. The primer mix had 60 V beta and 13 J beta primers. Here immunoSEQ multiplex PCR was the method, and the copy in TCRdb shows in-frame clones only, minus some. This repertoire shows 95,000 to 110,000 clones, roughly 81% found once; its top ten account for more than 10%. None of the glioblastoma patients had an isocitrate dehydrogenase mutation. This TCR was recovered from a human donor with glioblastoma. Source: blood, taken before dendritic cell vaccination. The chain recombines TRBV5-1 with TRBJ1-1; D not certain. The CDR3 protein is CASSPPTVGRDTEAFF. The CDR3, as DNA: TGCGCCAGCAGCCCCCCGACGGTTGGGAGGGACACTGAAGCTTTCTTT. The full variable domain, in which reference TRBV5-1 and TRBJ1-1 provide the parts outside the CDR3, is KAGVTQTPRYLIKTRGQQVTLSCSPISGHRSVSWYQQTPGQGLQFLFEYFSETQRNKGNFPGRFSGRQFSNSRSEMNVSTLELGDSALYLCASSPPTVGRDTEAFFGQGTRLTVV.